This note documents a single T cell receptor beta chain sequence. Its antigen is currently not known. It has no much larger one-base neighbor in the sample; base qualities were not kept. The receptor library was made with the immunoSEQ multiplex PCR assay. For most patients, genomic DNA was isolated with the Qiagen DNeasy Blood and Tissue Kit and shipped frozen to Adaptive Biotechnologies for TCR sequencing. For most patients, genomic DNA was subjected to high-throughput TCR-beta CDR3 sequencing by Adaptive Biotechnologies. On the authors' methods: TCR sequencing data were retrieved from Adaptive's ImmunoSEQ software for more than 15 patients, whereas a few other patients were processed with MiXCR and VDJtools. To correct CD4 versus CD8 sorting errors, sequences present in both subsets at a frequency ratio below 5:1 were removed. CDR3 nucleotide sequences shared between donor and recipient were removed because the origin of such sequences could not be assigned. To count as alloreactive, a clone needed at least 2-fold expansion over unstimulated cells and a minimum CFSE-low frequency of 0.002% (template counts) or 0.001% (read counts). Clones detected in sequenced pre-transplant spleen, lymph node, or MLR CFSE-low populations of the donor or recipient were defined as mappable. The cumulative frequency of alloreactive clones was calculated as a percentage of all sequences, weighted by copy number. The clones in this table, taken by TCRdb from immuneACCESS, are in-frame only. Not every clone is retained; where verified, under half of the shortfall comes from an unresolved V gene, and the cause of the rest is unknown. That table gives V, J and clone size, and the DNA gave D and trimming. The sample includes roughly 51,000 clones, with 89% observed a single time. The top ten constitute 0.5% to 0.8% of the sample.

This specimen's time point label, interpreted: cells obtained before transplantation from donor or recipient. CD3+CD4+ and CD3+CD8+ populations were FACS-sorted from unstimulated pre-transplant donor and recipient cells taken from spleen or lymph nodes. These data come from a study of graft-versus-host responses after intestinal transplantation (dated by TCRdb to the early 2020s). The study in broad terms: Recipients received multivisceral, liver-intestinal, or isolated intestinal transplants. Anti-thymocyte globulin induction was given to all recipients, followed by maintenance tacrolimus and steroids for two to four years. A peak of at least 4% donor T cells among recipient peripheral blood mononuclear cells was the definition used for donor T cell macrochimerism. Of the 20 to 25 intestinal transplant recipients enrolled in the cohort, one of whom was a retransplant, 3 patients without pretransplant specimens were excluded. After intestinal transplantation, graft-versus-host and host-versus-graft alloreactive T cell clones were followed in the graft, circulation and bone marrow using bulk TCR-beta CDR3 sequencing. Rather than going through the commercial service, samples from three later patients were sequenced in-house on an Illumina MiSeq and processed with MiXCR. Alloreactive clones were identified by sequencing pre-transplant mixed lymphocyte reaction products and comparing these products with unstimulated pre-transplant donor and recipient T cells. Summary of the overall study and its limitations: GvH clones were detected in recipient bone marrow, and some of these GvH clones were observed earlier in ileal mucosa or blood, consistent with an intestinal mucosal origin. High GvH to HvG T cell clonal ratios were observed in the allografts of patients with donor T cell macrochimerism. Early after transplant, declines in HvG clones were associated with peak levels of circulating GvH clones. Conclusions were limited by the relatively low number and heterogeneity of intestinal transplant patients.

Deletion took 6 bases off V and 4 bases off J, with a span of 18 bases between the germline ends. The CDR3 has 15 amino acids, counting the end cysteine and phenylalanine. This entry keeps only the CDR3 DNA: 45 bases, framed from base 1. Via the germline V gene, CDR1 is MDHEN and CDR2 SYDVKM. Sample: unstimulated CD4+ T cells sorted from spleen or lymph node cells, taken before transplant. The sequence derives from a human donor who was the organ donor for an intestinal transplant. The rearranged segments are TRBV28 and TRBJ1-1; TRBD1 could be the D gene, as 5 bases match. The CDR3: CASSRSWGRVTEAFF. The nucleotide sequence is given as TGTGCCAGCAGCCGAAGCTGGGGCAGGGTCACTGAAGCTTTCTTT.